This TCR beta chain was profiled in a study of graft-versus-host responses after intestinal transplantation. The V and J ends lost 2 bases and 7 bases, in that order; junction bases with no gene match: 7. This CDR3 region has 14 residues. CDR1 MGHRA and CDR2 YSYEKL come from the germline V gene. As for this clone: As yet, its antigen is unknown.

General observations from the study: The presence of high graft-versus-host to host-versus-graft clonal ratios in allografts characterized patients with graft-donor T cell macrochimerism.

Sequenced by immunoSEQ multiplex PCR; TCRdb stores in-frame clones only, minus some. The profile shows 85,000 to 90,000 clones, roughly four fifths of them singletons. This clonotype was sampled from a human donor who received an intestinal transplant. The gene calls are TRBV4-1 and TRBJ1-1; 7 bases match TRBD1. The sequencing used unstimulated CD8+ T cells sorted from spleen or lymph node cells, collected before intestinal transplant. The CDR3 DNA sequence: TGCGCCAGCAGCCAAATAGCCCGGGACAGTGAAGCTTTCTTT. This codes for CASSQIARDSEAFF.